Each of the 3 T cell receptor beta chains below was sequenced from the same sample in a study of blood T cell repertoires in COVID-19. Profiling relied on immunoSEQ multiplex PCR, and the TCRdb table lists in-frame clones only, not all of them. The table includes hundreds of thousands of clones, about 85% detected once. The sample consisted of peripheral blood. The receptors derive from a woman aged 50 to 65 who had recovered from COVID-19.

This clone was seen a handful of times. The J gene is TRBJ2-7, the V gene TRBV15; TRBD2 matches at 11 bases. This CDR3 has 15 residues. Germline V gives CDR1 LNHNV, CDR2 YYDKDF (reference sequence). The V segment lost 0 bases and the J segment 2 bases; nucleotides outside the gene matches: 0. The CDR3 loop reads CATSRDSGGAYEQYF. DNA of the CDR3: TGTGCCACCAGCAGAGATAGCGGGGGGGCCTACGAGCAGTACTTC.

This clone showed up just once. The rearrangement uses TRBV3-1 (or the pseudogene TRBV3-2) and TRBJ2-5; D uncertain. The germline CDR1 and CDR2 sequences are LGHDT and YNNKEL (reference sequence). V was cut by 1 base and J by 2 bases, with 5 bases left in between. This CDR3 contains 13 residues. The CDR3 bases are TGTGCCAGCAGCCAAGGGCAGCAAGAGACCCAGTACTTC. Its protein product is CASSQGQQETQYF.

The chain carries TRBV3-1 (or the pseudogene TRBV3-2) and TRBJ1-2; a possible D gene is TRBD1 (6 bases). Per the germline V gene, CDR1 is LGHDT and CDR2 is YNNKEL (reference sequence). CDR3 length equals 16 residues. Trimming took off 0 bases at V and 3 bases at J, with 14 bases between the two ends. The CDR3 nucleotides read TGTGCCAGCAGCCAAGAAGGGGGTACAGCGTACTATGGCTACACCTTC. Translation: CASSQEGGTAYYGYTF.